Listed below are T cell receptor beta chains from one sample, sequenced in a study of graft-versus-host responses after intestinal transplantation. These receptors are not linked to any known antigen. The data were produced by immunoSEQ multiplex PCR, yet TCRdb's version contains in-frame clones alone and is incomplete. The sample has roughly 73,000 clones, roughly 91% seen once. Material: unstimulated CD8+ T cells sorted from spleen or lymph node cells, obtained before transplant. The receptors were sampled from a human donor who was the organ donor for an intestinal transplant. Both conserved end residues are part of each CDR3. A D gene is named only where the DNA matches it firmly.

cdr3_length d_call v_call cdr3_aa
15 - TRBV27 CASREQGYSGNTIYF
12 TRBD1 TRBV30 CAWGTGVVEAFF
16 - TRBV6-1 CASSARRGGLNEKLFF
15 - TRBV16 CASSQQRATNEKLFF
15 - TRBV19 CASSINWAGANVLTF
13 - TRBV28 CASSLGRNTEAFF
15 TRBD1 TRBV11-2 CASSSSRDRGNEQFF
14 - TRBV11-2 CASSLALGSYEQYF
16 - TRBV6-5 CASSYSAWRSYNEQFF
16 - TRBV4-1 CASSQDDVAFTGELFF
14 - TRBV27 CASSLASLNTEAFF
13 TRBD1 TRBV11-2 CASYGAGGTEAFF
16 - TRBV28 CASSSLEGAGNSPLHF
14 TRBD1 TRBV7-6 CASSLGQGGYEQYF
13 - TRBV4-1 CASSSHSLETQYF
12 - TRBV27 CASSHNTGELFF
13 - TRBV11-2 CASSLDGGHGYTF
15 - TRBV9 CASSVEVGMNTEAFF
14 - TRBV4-1 CASSQGPGGSEQYF
15 - TRBV19 CASSINSLMNTEAFF
12 - TRBV28 CASSLRGGEAFF
13 - TRBV11-3 CASSLDEGNEQYF
19 TRBD2 TRBV6-4 CASSESFESAGGLHNEQFF
13 - TRBV28 CATEQSLNQPQHF
15 TRBD1 TRBV27 CASSSRMTGSDTQYF
18 TRBD2 TRBV28 CASSPTSGGPSSTDTQYF
13 - TRBV28 CASSLYFIYEQYF
13 - TRBV28 CASSPDRRYGYTF
15 TRBD2 TRBV7-2 CASSSVLAGADTQYF
15 - TRBV29-1 CSVDEYGSGANVLTF
15 - TRBV5-6 CASSLGRVGTYGYTF
12 - TRBV7-9 CASSLGASEQFF